Below, 18 T cell receptor beta chains from the same sample are listed, as sequenced in a study of OX40 agonist ivuxolimab in advanced cancers. Sequencing used immunoSEQ multiplex PCR; TCRdb keeps in-frame clones, though not all of them. The sample contains 47,000 or so clones, about 90% of which appear only once. This material consisted of CD4+ or CD8+ T cells sorted from blood, taken in a trial of the OX40 agonist ivuxolimab. These TCRs come from an adult with an advanced solid tumor such as melanoma, head and neck, liver or kidney cancer.

The V call is TRBV7-6, the J call TRBJ1-4, with 8 bases matching TRBD1. Germline CDR1 and CDR2: SGHVS and FNYEAQ. Trimming cost V 5 bases and J 6 bases; bases outside gene matches: 8. There are 15 residues in the CDR3. The CDR3 reads CASSTPGGPDEKLFF. CDR3 nucleotides: TGTGCCAGCAGCACCCCAGGGGGCCCAGATGAAAAACTGTTTTTT.

As DNA, the CDR3 is TGTGCCATCAGTGAATTGACAGGGACTAATGAAAAACTGTTTTTT. It specifies CAISELTGTNEKLFF. V gene TRBV10-3 combines with J gene TRBJ1-4; TRBD1 matches at 7 bases. The CDR3 covers 15 residues. Germline V gene sequence: CDR1 ENHRY, CDR2 SYGVKD. With V trimmed by 3 bases and J by 2 bases, 3 bases remained unmatched.

The chain has TRBV5-1 and TRBJ2-3, with TRBD2 matching 13 bases. Losses at the gene ends were 6 bases for V and 6 bases for J; bases not matched to a gene: 13. Germline loops: CDR1 SGHRS, CDR2 YFSETQ. The CDR3 covers 17 residues. The CDR3 nucleotides read TGCGCCAGCACCGAAGATATAACTAGCGGGGGGGCGGATACGCAGTATTTT. The encoded protein is CASTEDITSGGADTQYF. The whole variable domain, remainder taken from reference TRBV5-1 and TRBJ2-3, is KAGVTQTPRYLIKTRGQQVTLSCSPISGHRSVSWYQQTPGQGLQFLFEYFSETQRNKGNFPGRFSGRQFSNSRSEMNVSTLELGDSALYLCASTEDITSGGADTQYFGPGTRLTVL.

This clone was seen a few times. This chain links TRBV6-5 with TRBJ1-5; 11 bases fit TRBD1. J lost 6 bases, V lost 6 bases, and 7 bases had no gene match. Germline CDR1 is MNHEY and CDR2 is SVGAGI. The CDR3 contains 15 residues. Here the CDR3 reads CASRPGQGEGQPQHF. As DNA, the CDR3 is TGTGCCAGCAGACCGGGACAGGGGGAGGGTCAGCCCCAGCATTTT.

The genes are TRBV5-1 and TRBJ2-1, with D hard to call. The CDR3 consists of 12 residues. Germline loops: CDR1 SGHRS, CDR2 YFSETQ. V shed 0 bases and J shed 7 bases, with 5 bases lying between them. CDR3 coding DNA: TGCGCCAGCAGCTTGGATGTGAATGAGCAGTTCTTC. Translation: CASSLDVNEQFF.

This chain links TRBV19 with TRBJ1-2; 8 positions agree with TRBD1. Germline V lookup: CDR1 LNHDA, CDR2 SQIVND (reference sequence). The CDR3 runs 14 residues. Trimming took 7 bases from V and 3 from J; bases not matched to a gene: 7. This chain's CDR3 is CASTRTGIDYGYTF. CDR3 DNA sequence: TGTGCCAGTACCCGGACAGGGATCGACTATGGCTACACCTTC.

The rearrangement links TRBV9 to TRBJ2-1; possibly TRBD1 or TRBD2 for D (5 bases each). Trimming left V 4 bases short and J 5 bases short, with 16 bases between. From germline, CDR1 is SGDLS and CDR2 YYNGEE. This CDR3 comprises 15 residues. For the CDR3, the DNA is TGTGCCAGCAGCTTATCCGGGACGGAACACAATGAGCAGTTCTTC. Protein product: CASSLSGTEHNEQFF.

The rearrangement joins TRBV19 to TRBJ2-1, with D perhaps TRBD1 (6 bases). Per germline, CDR1 LNHDA and CDR2 SQIVND (reference sequence). Trimming shortened V by 6 bases and J by 8 bases, and 20 bases separated the two germline ends. CDR3 length equals 15 residues. The CDR3 nucleotides are TGTGCCAGTAGGGGGAACAGGGACGTACGGGATGAGCAGTTCTTC. It encodes CASRGNRDVRDEQFF.

The rearrangement joins TRBV7-8 to TRBJ2-7; either TRBD1 or TRBD2 may fit D (5 bases each). With 5 bases removed from V and 1 base from J, the gap between germline ends came to 12 bases. Germline CDR1 SGHVS, CDR2 FQNEAQ. The CDR3 contains 14 residues. CDR3 coding DNA: TGTGCCAGCAGCCTGGACGAGGGGTCCTACGAGCAGTACTTC. Translated, it gives CASSLDEGSYEQYF. The complete variable domain, with remaining parts taken from reference TRBV7-8 and TRBJ2-7, reads GAGVSQSPRYKVAKRGQDVALRCDPISGHVSLFWYQQALGQGPEFLTYFQNEAQLDKSGLPSDRFFAERPEGSVSTLKIQRTQQEDSAVYLCASSLDEGSYEQYFGPGTRLTVT.

The sample holds one count of this clone. The gene calls are TRBV6-6 and TRBJ2-7; D might be TRBD2 (5 bases). The CDR3 covers 13 residues. Germline V CDR1 and CDR2: MNHNY, SVGAGI (reference sequence). Trimming removed 5 bases from V and 5 bases from J, with 13 bases in between. For the CDR3, the DNA is TGTGCCAGCAGTCGAGGGATTGCCCACGAGCAGTACTTC. It encodes CASSRGIAHEQYF.

The V gene is TRBV15, the J gene TRBJ2-7, with D maybe TRBD2 (7 bases). Deletions cut 2 bases from V and 6 bases from J, with 14 bases between. Germline V gene lookup returns CDR1 LNHNV and CDR2 YYDKDF (reference sequence). This CDR3 is built from 14 residues. CDR3 coding DNA: TGTGCCACCAGCAGACCGGGGGGCCGCTCCGAGCAGTACTTC. The encoded protein is CATSRPGGRSEQYF.

The chain couples TRBV4-1 to TRBJ1-1, with 7 bases aligning to TRBD1. The CDR3 contains 15 residues. V was pared by 3 bases and J by 2 bases, with 6 bases of the junction left unmatched. Germline CDR1 and CDR2: MGHRA and YSYEKL. In nucleotides, the CDR3 is TGCGCCAGCAGCCACCAAACAGGGGCCAACACTGAAGCTTTCTTT. Translating gives CASSHQTGANTEAFF.

J is TRBJ2-1 and V is TRBV28, with 15 bases that match TRBD2. CDR1 and CDR2 (germline): MDHEN, SYDVKM. V shed 5 bases and J 3 bases; nucleotides not matched to a gene: 5. The CDR3 loop spans 17 amino acids. CDR3 nucleotide sequence: TGTGCCAGCAGTCCGGGACTAGCGGGGGGAATCTACAATGAGCAGTTCTTC. This encodes CASSPGLAGGIYNEQFF.

The chain couples TRBV7-8 to TRBJ1-2; 8 bases are shared with TRBD1. Trimming cost V 0 bases and J 5 bases; bases outside gene matches: 8. Germline V gene sequence: CDR1 SGHVS, CDR2 FQNEAQ. There are 16 residues in the CDR3. The CDR3 protein is CASSLAGAGGYYGYTF. CDR3 DNA: TGTGCCAGCAGCTTAGCCGGGGCAGGGGGCTATTATGGCTACACCTTC. The whole variable domain, filled in from reference TRBV7-8 and TRBJ1-2, reads GAGVSQSPRYKVAKRGQDVALRCDPISGHVSLFWYQQALGQGPEFLTYFQNEAQLDKSGLPSDRFFAERPEGSVSTLKIQRTQQEDSAVYLCASSLAGAGGYYGYTFGSGTRLTVV.

This rearrangement joins TRBV2 to TRBJ2-7; TRBD1 or TRBD2 may be the D gene (5 bases each). Trimming left V 6 bases short and J 3 bases short, with 12 bases between. The germline V gene has CDR1 SNHLY and CDR2 FYNNEI. This CDR3 region has 13 residues. As DNA, the CDR3 is TGTGCCAGCAGGGCCGGGACGGACTACGAGCAGTACTTC. Its translation is CASRAGTDYEQYF.

This clone was picked up a small number of times. This chain links TRBV2 with TRBJ1-5; a possible D gene is TRBD1 (5 bases). V shed 0 bases and J shed 6 bases, with 12 bases lying between them. Germline V gene data show CDR1 as SNHLY and CDR2 as FYNNEI. The length of the CDR3 is 15 residues. CDR3 residues: CASSEAFGGFQPQHF. The CDR3 DNA follows: TGTGCCAGCAGTGAAGCTTTCGGGGGGTTTCAGCCCCAGCATTTT.

This clone appeared a single time. The chain is built from TRBV10-3 and TRBJ2-7, with 8 bases that match TRBD1. J lost 2 bases, V lost 3 bases, and 3 bases had no gene match. Per the germline V gene, CDR1 is ENHRY and CDR2 is SYGVKD. The CDR3 covers 14 residues. DNA for the CDR3: TGTGCCATCAGTGAACAGGGGGAGGCCTACGAGCAGTACTTC. As protein: CAISEQGEAYEQYF.

The chain has TRBV10-3 and TRBJ2-5; no reliable D call. Germline-derived CDR1 and CDR2 are ENHRY and SYGVKD. The CDR3 loop spans 15 amino acids. V lost 0 bases, J lost 1 base, and 9 bases lay in between. The chain's CDR3 is CAISESMNTQETQYF. CDR3 bases: TGTGCCATCAGTGAGTCGATGAACACCCAAGAGACCCAGTACTTC.